Detailed here is one T cell receptor beta chain. As originally analysed: Researchers report that nucleated cell counts were estimated from reference gene primer amplification. Clones were sequenced by immunoSEQ multiplex PCR, and TCRdb holds only the in-frame ones, with some missing. V and J calls and clone size are those listed in that table; D and trimming were worked out from the DNA. The table lists fewer than 200,000 clones, 88% of them singletons. CDR1 and CDR2 (germline): LGHNA, YNFKEQ. Trimming took 1 base from V and 5 from J, leaving 11 bases between them. This CDR3 has 14 amino acids. The data belong to a study of blood T cell repertoires in COVID-19.

What was sequenced was peripheral blood. The rearrangement joins TRBV4-2 to TRBJ2-5, with D perhaps TRBD2 (5 bases). The origin of this receptor is a man aged 35 to 55 with active or convalescent COVID-19. CDR3: CASSQGGLLETQYF. The DNA of the CDR3 is TGTGCCAGCAGCCAAGGAGGGCTTCTTGAGACCCAGTACTTC.